The entry below gives a single T cell receptor (beta chain) sequence along with its context. Its antigen is still unknown. Recent acute infections and vaccinations were absent in the healthy HIV-negative adult donors. Per the germline V gene, CDR1 is SGHVS and CDR2 is FQNEAQ. Between the trimmed V and J ends, which lost 1 base and 9 bases, there was a span of 15 bases. The CDR3 is 14 amino acids. Over several immunoSEQ plates, each subset's genomic DNA was distributed in even portions. Here immunoSEQ multiplex PCR was the method, and the copy in TCRdb shows in-frame clones only, minus some. Among 2 million to 2.5 million clones listed, roughly 95% were seen once. The data were obtained in a study of shared clonotypes between healthy human individuals. Overall study results and limits: Naive subsets typically showed greater estimated richness than memory subsets. Tissues were not sampled, only blood, and their repertoires likely differ.

The sequencing sample was made of naive CD4+ T cells sorted from blood. Stated subset: CD45RA+ positively selected. The J gene is TRBJ1-1, the V gene TRBV7-8, with D perhaps matching TRBD1 (5 bases). This TCR came from a man younger than 30 in good health. For the CDR3, the DNA is TGTGCCAGCAGCTTAGGACTGGGGCTGCTTAAAGCTTTCTTT. Translated, it gives CASSLGLGLLKAFF. Full variable domain (rest looked up from reference TRBV7-8 and TRBJ1-1): GAGVSQSPRYKVAKRGQDVALRCDPISGHVSLFWYQQALGQGPEFLTYFQNEAQLDKSGLPSDRFFAERPEGSVSTLKIQRTQQEDSAVYLCASSLGLGLLKAFFGQGTRLTVV.